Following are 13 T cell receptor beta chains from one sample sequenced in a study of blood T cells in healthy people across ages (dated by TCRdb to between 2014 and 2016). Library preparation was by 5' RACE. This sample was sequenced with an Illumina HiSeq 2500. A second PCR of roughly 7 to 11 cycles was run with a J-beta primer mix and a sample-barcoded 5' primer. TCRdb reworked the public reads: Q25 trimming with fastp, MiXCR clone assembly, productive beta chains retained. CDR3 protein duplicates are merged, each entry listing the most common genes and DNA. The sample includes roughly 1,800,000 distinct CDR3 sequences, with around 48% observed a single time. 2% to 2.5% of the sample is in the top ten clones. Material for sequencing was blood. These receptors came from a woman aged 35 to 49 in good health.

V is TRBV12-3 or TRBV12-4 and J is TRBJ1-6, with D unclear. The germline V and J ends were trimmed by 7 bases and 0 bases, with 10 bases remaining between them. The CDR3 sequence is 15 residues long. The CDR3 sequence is CASKMGSSYNSPLHF. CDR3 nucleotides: TGTGCCAGCAAAATGGGAAGCTCCTATAATTCACCCCTCCACTTT.

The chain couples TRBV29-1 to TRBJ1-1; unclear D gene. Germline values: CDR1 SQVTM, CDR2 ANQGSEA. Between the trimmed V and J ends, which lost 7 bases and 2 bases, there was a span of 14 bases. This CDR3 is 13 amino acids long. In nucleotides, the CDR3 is TGCAGCGGGGCGGGCCGAGCTAACACTGAAGCTTTCTTT. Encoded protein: CSGAGRANTEAFF. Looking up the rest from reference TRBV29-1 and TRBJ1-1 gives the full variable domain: SAVISQKPSRDICQRGTSLTIQCQVDSQVTMMFWYRQQPGQSLTLIATANQGSEATYESGFVIDKFPISRPNLTFSTLTVSNMSPEDSSIYLCSGAGRANTEAFFGQGTRLTVV.

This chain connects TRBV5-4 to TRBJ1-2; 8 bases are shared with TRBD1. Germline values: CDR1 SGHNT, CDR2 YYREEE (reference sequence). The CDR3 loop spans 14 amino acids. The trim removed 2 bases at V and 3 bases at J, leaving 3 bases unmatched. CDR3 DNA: TGTGCCAGCAGCTTTGACAGGGGAGACTATGGCTACACCTTC. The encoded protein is CASSFDRGDYGYTF.

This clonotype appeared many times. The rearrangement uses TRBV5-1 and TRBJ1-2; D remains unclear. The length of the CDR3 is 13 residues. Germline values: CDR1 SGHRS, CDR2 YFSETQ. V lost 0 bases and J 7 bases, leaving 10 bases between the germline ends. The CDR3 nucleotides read TGCGCCAGCAGCTTGGAGGCCGGACGTGGCTACACCTTC. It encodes CASSLEAGRGYTF.

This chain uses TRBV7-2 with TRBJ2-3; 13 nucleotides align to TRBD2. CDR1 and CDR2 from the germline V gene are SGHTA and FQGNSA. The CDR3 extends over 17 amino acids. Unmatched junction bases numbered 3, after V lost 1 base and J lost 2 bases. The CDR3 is CASSLEGLAGNTDTQYF. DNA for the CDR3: TGTGCCAGCAGCTTAGAGGGACTAGCGGGGAACACAGATACGCAGTATTTT.

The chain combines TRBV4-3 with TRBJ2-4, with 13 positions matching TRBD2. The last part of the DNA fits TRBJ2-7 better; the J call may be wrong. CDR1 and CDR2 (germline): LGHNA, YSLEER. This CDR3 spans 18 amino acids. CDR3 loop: CASSQDPGTSGAVYEQYF. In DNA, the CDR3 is TGCGCCAGCAGCCAAGACCCCGGGACTAGCGGGGCCGTATACGAGCAGTACTTC.

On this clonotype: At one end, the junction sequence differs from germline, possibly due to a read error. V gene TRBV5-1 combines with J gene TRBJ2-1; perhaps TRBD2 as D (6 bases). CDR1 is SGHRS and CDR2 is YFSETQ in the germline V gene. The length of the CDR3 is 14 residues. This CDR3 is CTSSRDASVNEQFF. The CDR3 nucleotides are TGCACCAGCAGCAGGGACGCTAGCGTCAATGAGCAGTTCTTC.

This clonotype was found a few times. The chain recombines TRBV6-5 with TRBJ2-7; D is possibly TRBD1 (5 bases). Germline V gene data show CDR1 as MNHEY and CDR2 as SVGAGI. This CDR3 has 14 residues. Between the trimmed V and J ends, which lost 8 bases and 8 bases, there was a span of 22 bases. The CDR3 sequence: CASWGVLGQGKQYF. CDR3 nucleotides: TGTGCCAGCTGGGGTGTACTGGGGCAAGGGAAGCAGTACTTC.

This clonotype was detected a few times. CDR3 nucleotides: TGTGCCAGCAGCCAAACCGGGACAGTATACAATGAGCAGTTCTTC. It encodes CASSQTGTVYNEQFF. The rearrangement links TRBV11-2 to TRBJ2-1, with TRBD1 matching 7 bases. Per the germline V gene, CDR1 is SGHAT and CDR2 is FQNNGV. The CDR3 loop spans 15 amino acids. V lost 5 bases and J lost 4; bases outside the gene matches: 8.

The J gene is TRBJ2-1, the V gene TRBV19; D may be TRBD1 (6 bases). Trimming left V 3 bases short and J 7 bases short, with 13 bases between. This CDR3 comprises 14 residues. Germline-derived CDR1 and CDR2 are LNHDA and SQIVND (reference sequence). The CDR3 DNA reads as TGTGCCAGTAGTATTTCGGGACAAAGGAATGAGCAGTTCTTC. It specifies CASSISGQRNEQFF.

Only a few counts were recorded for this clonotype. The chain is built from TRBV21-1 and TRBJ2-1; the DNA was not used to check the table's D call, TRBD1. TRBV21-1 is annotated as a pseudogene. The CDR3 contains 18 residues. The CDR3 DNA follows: TGTGCCAGCAGCAAGCTCCCCAGATCGCGGGGAACTTACAATGAGCAGTTCTTC. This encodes CASSKLPRSRGTYNEQFF.

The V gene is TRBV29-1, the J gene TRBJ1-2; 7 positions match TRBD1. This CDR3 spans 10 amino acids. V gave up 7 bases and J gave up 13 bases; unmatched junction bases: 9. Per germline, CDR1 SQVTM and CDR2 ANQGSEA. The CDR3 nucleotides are TGCAGCGCTGGACAGGTCGACGCCACCTTC. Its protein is CSAGQVDATF.

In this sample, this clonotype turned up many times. CDR3 in amino acids: CSAPGTGSYEQYF. CDR3 nucleotide sequence: TGCAGTGCGCCCGGGACAGGCAGCTACGAGCAGTACTTC. V and J are TRBV20-1 and TRBJ2-7; 8 bases fit TRBD1. This CDR3 region has 13 residues. With V trimmed by 6 bases and J by 3 bases, 7 bases remained unmatched. Looked up from germline, CDR1 is DFQATT and CDR2 is SNEGSKA (reference sequence).